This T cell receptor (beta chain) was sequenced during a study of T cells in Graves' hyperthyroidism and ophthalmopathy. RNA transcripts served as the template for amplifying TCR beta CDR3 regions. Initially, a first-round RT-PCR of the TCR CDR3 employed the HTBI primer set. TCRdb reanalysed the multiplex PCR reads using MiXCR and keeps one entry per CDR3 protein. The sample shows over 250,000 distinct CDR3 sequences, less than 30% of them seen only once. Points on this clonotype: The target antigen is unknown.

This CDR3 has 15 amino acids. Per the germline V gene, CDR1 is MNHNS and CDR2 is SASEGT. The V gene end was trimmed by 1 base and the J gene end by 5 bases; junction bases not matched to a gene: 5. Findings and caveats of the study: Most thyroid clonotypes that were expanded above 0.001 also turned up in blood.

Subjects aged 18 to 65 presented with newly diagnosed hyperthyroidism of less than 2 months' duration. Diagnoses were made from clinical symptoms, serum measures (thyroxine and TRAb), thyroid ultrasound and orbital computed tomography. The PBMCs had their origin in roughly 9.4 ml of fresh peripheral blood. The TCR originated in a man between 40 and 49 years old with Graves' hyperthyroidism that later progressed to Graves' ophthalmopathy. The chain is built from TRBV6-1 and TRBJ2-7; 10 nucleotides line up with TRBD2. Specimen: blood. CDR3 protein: CASSEVSGRYDEQYF. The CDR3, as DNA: TGTGCCAGCAGTGAAGTTAGCGGGAGGTACGACGAGCAGTACTTC.